The 29 T cell receptor beta chains below were found in one sample sequenced in a study of immune evolution from preneoplasia to lung adenocarcinoma. Libraries were prepared by immunoSEQ multiplex PCR; TCRdb keeps only in-frame clonotypes and omits some of them. The sample includes 7,000 to 9,000 clones, approximately 80% of them seen just once. Sequenced material: FFPE minimally invasive lung adenocarcinoma tissue. These receptor sequences come from a person aged 65-85 years with lung adenocarcinoma.

The rearrangement links TRBV4-1 to TRBJ2-2; D call uncertain. The V end was cut by 5 bases, the J end by 6 bases, with 10 bases between. Germline CDR1 is MGHRA and CDR2 is YSYEKL. This CDR3 has 13 amino acids. CDR3 amino acids: CASSERPAGELFF. CDR3 coding DNA: TGCGCCAGCAGCGAGCGACCGGCCGGGGAGCTGTTTTTT.

The chain carries TRBV5-1 and TRBJ2-6; D might be TRBD1 or TRBD2, each matching 6 bases. The ends were cut back, 3 bases at V and 2 bases at J, with 12 bases in the middle. This CDR3 has 16 residues. Per the germline V gene, CDR1 is SGHRS and CDR2 is YFSETQ. In DNA form, the CDR3 reads TGCGCCAGCAGCTGGGGGGCCAGGGCTGGGGCCAACGTCCTGACTTTC. Amino acids: CASSWGARAGANVLTF.

The V call is TRBV5-1, the J call TRBJ2-3; 7 nucleotides line up with TRBD2. Germline-derived CDR1 and CDR2 are SGHRS and YFSETQ. V was pared by 4 bases and J by 2 bases, with 7 bases of the junction left unmatched. This CDR3 region has 15 residues. Here the CDR3 DNA reads TGCGCCAGCAGCGCCGCTAGCGGAGACACAGATACGCAGTATTTT. This codes for CASSAASGDTDTQYF.

V and J are TRBV30 and TRBJ1-6; D unclear. The V end was cut by 5 bases, the J end by 5 bases, with 13 bases between. Germline CDR1 is GTSNPN and CDR2 is SVGIG (reference sequence). The CDR3 is made up of 14 amino acids. This chain's CDR3 is CAWGKTVNNSPLHF. CDR3 DNA sequence: TGTGCCTGGGGAAAGACGGTTAATAATTCACCCCTCCACTTT.

The rearrangement links TRBV19 to TRBJ1-5; maybe TRBD1 (6 bases). Between the trimmed V and J ends, which lost 5 bases and 2 bases, there was a span of 13 bases. In germline, CDR1 is LNHDA, CDR2 SQIVND (reference sequence). This CDR3 region has 15 residues. CDR3 DNA: TGTGCCAGTAGTCCACAGGGAGCGGGCAATCAGCCCCAGCATTTT. The encoded protein is CASSPQGAGNQPQHF.

The chain combines TRBV29-1 with TRBJ1-2; 10 bases agree with TRBD1. Germline V gene lookup returns CDR1 SQVTM and CDR2 ANQGSEA. This CDR3 is built from 17 residues. J lost 3 bases, V lost 6 bases, and 16 bases had no gene match. CDR3 sequence: CSVERAPGTGEDYGYTF. For the CDR3, the DNA is TGCAGCGTCGAGAGAGCCCCCGGGACAGGGGAGGACTATGGCTACACCTTC. The full variable domain, rest sourced from reference TRBV29-1 and TRBJ1-2, is SAVISQKPSRDICQRGTSLTIQCQVDSQVTMMFWYRQQPGQSLTLIATANQGSEATYESGFVIDKFPISRPNLTFSTLTVSNMSPEDSSIYLCSVERAPGTGEDYGYTFGSGTRLTVV.

The chain combines TRBV10-3 with TRBJ2-1; D is perhaps TRBD1 (6 bases). Germline V gene sequence: CDR1 ENHRY, CDR2 SYGVKD. This CDR3 contains 15 residues. V lost 2 bases to trimming and J lost 3 bases, with 11 bases between them. This chain's CDR3 is CAISEGSTGYNEQFF. The DNA of the CDR3 is TGTGCCATCAGTGAGGGATCGACAGGCTACAATGAGCAGTTCTTC.

The V call is TRBV11-2, the J call TRBJ2-4; D is unclear. V dropped 0 bases and J dropped 7 bases, with 10 bases sitting between them. This CDR3 has 14 amino acids. CDR1 is SGHAT, CDR2 FQNNGV, per germline. The CDR3 coding sequence is TGTGCCAGCAGCTTAGAGGGGTTCGGGAACATTCAGTACTTC. Protein product: CASSLEGFGNIQYF.

This chain links TRBV14 with TRBJ1-3; no firm D call. The germline V gene has CDR1 SGHDN and CDR2 FVKESK. V lost 2 bases, J lost 0 bases, and 2 bases lay in between. This CDR3 has 13 amino acids. In DNA, the CDR3 is TGTGCCAGCAGCCAAAGCTCTGGAAACACCATATATTTT. Translated, it gives CASSQSSGNTIYF.

The chain combines TRBV30 with TRBJ2-2; TRBD2 matches 9 bases. J gave up 6 bases and V 2 bases, and 10 bases lay outside the gene matches. The CDR3 is 16 residues long. CDR1 is GTSNPN and CDR2 is SVGIG in the germline V gene (reference sequence). In nucleotides, the CDR3 is TGTGCCTGGAGTAGAATTAGCGGGAGTCGGGCCGGGGAGCTGTTTTTT. Translated: CAWSRISGSRAGELFF.

This clone was seen a few times. The chain uses TRBV15 and TRBJ1-2; tentative D call: TRBD1 (6 bases). This CDR3 is built from 12 residues. Trimming removed 2 bases from V and 6 bases from J, with 7 bases in between. Germline V gene sequence: CDR1 LNHNV, CDR2 YYDKDF (reference sequence). The CDR3 nucleotides read TGTGCCACCAGCAGACACAGGGATGGCTACACCTTC. Translated, it gives CATSRHRDGYTF.

The rearrangement links TRBV20-1 to TRBJ1-2; D is unclear. Per germline, CDR1 DFQATT and CDR2 SNEGSKA (reference sequence). The V and J ends lost 7 bases and 8 bases respectively, with 11 bases between them. The CDR3 sequence is 10 residues long. CDR3 sequence (DNA): TGCAGTGGTCTAGGGTTAGGCTACACCTTC. Translating gives CSGLGLGYTF.

This sequence joins TRBV7-3 and TRBJ2-2; perhaps TRBD1 as D (6 bases). V was trimmed by 3 bases and J by 2 bases, leaving 13 bases between them. The germline V gene has CDR1 SGHTA and CDR2 FQGTGA. The CDR3 length is 16 residues. The CDR3 region is CASSFLGGRNTGELFF. Here the CDR3 DNA reads TGTGCCAGCAGCTTCTTAGGGGGACGAAACACCGGGGAGCTGTTTTTT.

The gene calls are TRBV7-9 and TRBJ1-4; D is unresolved. Looked up from germline, CDR1 is SEHNR and CDR2 is FQNEAQ (reference sequence). V was shortened by 5 bases and J by 0 bases, with 10 bases between the two germline ends. The length of the CDR3 is 15 residues. DNA of the CDR3: TGTGCCAGCAGCCCGACGGCCCCAACTAATGAAAAACTGTTTTTT. Translating gives CASSPTAPTNEKLFF.

This chain connects TRBV6-1 to TRBJ2-7, with 7 positions matching TRBD1. This CDR3 is built from 13 residues. Germline CDR1 and CDR2: MNHNS and SASEGT. The junction had 5 bases not matched to a gene; V was cut back by 7 bases and J by 2 bases. DNA for the CDR3: TGTGCCAGCAATGTGGGACAGCCCTACGAGCAGTACTTC. This sequence encodes CASNVGQPYEQYF.

J is TRBJ2-3 and V is TRBV5-6, with D possibly being TRBD1 or TRBD2 (5 bases each). The CDR3 sequence is 16 residues long. Germline V lookup: CDR1 SGHDT, CDR2 YYEEEE. V was shortened by 4 bases and J by 6 bases, with 21 bases between the two germline ends. The CDR3 loop is CASSGGLQAWVDTQYF. The DNA of the CDR3 is TGTGCCAGCAGCGGAGGATTACAGGCCTGGGTCGATACGCAGTATTTT.

The chain links TRBV5-3 to TRBJ2-5; D is undetermined. TRBV5-3 is assigned to the ORF class and has an uncertain function. Trimming stripped 0 bases from V and 3 bases from J, with 3 bases between. The CDR3 spans 12 residues. Here the CDR3 reads CARSLGEETQYF. For the CDR3, the DNA is TGTGCCAGAAGCTTGGGGGAAGAGACCCAGTACTTC.

The chain carries TRBV29-1 and TRBJ2-5; 7 bases fit TRBD1. The J segment lost 2 bases and the V segment lost 6 bases, leaving 6 bases of the junction unmatched. The germline gives CDR1 SQVTM, CDR2 ANQGSEA. There are 13 residues in the CDR3. The CDR3 nucleotides read TGCAGCGTGGCCGGGACAGCACAAGAGACCCAGTACTTC. Translated, it gives CSVAGTAQETQYF.

The rearrangement links TRBV29-1 to TRBJ1-1, with D tentatively TRBD1 (6 bases). The CDR3 is 13 residues long. Germline-derived CDR1 and CDR2 are SQVTM and ANQGSEA. The germline V and J ends were trimmed by 5 bases and 3 bases, with 13 bases remaining between them. This CDR3 reads CSVSVGGDTEAFF. The CDR3 DNA sequence: TGCAGCGTTTCCGTAGGGGGGGACACTGAAGCTTTCTTT.

This CDR3 reads CASSLTEYNEQFF. CDR3 coding DNA: TGCGCCAGCAGCTTGACGGAGTACAATGAGCAGTTCTTC. The J gene is TRBJ2-1, the V gene TRBV5-1; D unclear. Deletions cut 1 base from V and 4 bases from J, with 6 bases between. The CDR3 is 13 residues long. Germline CDR1 and CDR2: SGHRS and YFSETQ.

This rearrangement joins TRBV28 to TRBJ1-5; TRBD1 matches 10 bases. Germline CDR1 and CDR2: MDHEN and SYDVKM. V lost 1 base to trimming and J lost 7 bases; unmatched junction nucleotides: 10. This CDR3 is built from 17 residues. CDR3 DNA: TGTGCCAGCAGTTTATCGACGGGACAGGGGAGGCGACAGCCCCAGCATTTT. Its protein is CASSLSTGQGRRQPQHF.

The V and J genes are TRBV5-1 and TRBJ2-7; 12 positions match TRBD1. Per the germline V gene, CDR1 is SGHRS and CDR2 is YFSETQ. Unmatched junction bases numbered 4, after V lost 3 bases and J lost 3 bases. This CDR3 spans 15 amino acids. The CDR3 is CASSSGTGGFYEQYF. For the CDR3, the DNA is TGCGCCAGCAGCTCCGGGACAGGGGGCTTCTACGAGCAGTACTTC.

V usage is TRBV19 and J usage is TRBJ1-6; D is ambiguous. The V end lost 3 bases, the J end lost 8 bases, and 8 bases lay between the germline ends. The CDR3 has 13 residues. Germline V gene data show CDR1 as LNHDA and CDR2 as SQIVND (reference sequence). In DNA, the CDR3 is TGTGCCAGTAGTATTACAGTTTATTCACCCCTCCACTTT. The encoded protein is CASSITVYSPLHF. Together with reference TRBV19 and TRBJ1-6, the CDR3 gives the full variable domain: DGGITQSPKYLFRKEGQNVTLSCEQNLNHDAMYWYRQDPGQGLRLIYYSQIVNDFQKGDIAEGYSVSREKKESFPLTVTSAQKNPTAFYLCASSITVYSPLHFGNGTRLTVT.

The rearrangement links TRBV10-2 to TRBJ1-5, with D hard to call. Trimming took off 4 bases at V and 3 bases at J, with 7 bases between the two ends. The CDR3 totals 13 residues. Germline lookup yields CDR1 WSHSY and CDR2 SAAADI. The CDR3 region has the DNA TGCGCCAGCAGTGGGGGATACAATCAGCCCCAGCATTTT. Its protein product is CASSGGYNQPQHF.

The sample holds one count of this clone. This chain joins TRBV7-3 and TRBJ2-1; 10 bases match TRBD2. CDR1 and CDR2 from the germline V gene are SGHTA and FQGTGA. V gave up 1 base and J gave up 7 bases; unmatched junction bases: 7. The CDR3 contains 16 residues. In nucleotides, the CDR3 is TGTGCCAGCAGCTTAAGAGCCAGCGGGGGGGCGAATGAGCAGTTCTTC. Translation gives CASSLRASGGANEQFF. The full variable domain, in which reference TRBV7-3 and TRBJ2-1 provide the parts outside the CDR3, is GAGVSQTPSNKVTEKGKYVELRCDPISGHTALYWYRQSLGQGPEFLIYFQGTGAADDSGLPNDRFFAVRPEGSVSTLKIQRTERGDSAVYLCASSLRASGGANEQFFGPGTRLTVL.

The rearrangement uses TRBV27 and TRBJ2-1, with 13 nucleotides matching TRBD2. Germline loops: CDR1 MNHEY, CDR2 SMNVEV (reference sequence). Trimming removed 2 bases from V and 1 base from J; junction bases left unmatched: 2. The CDR3 is made up of 17 amino acids. In nucleotides, the CDR3 is TGTGCCAGCAGTTTACGGACTAGCGGGGGTTCCTACAATGAGCAGTTCTTC. Its translation: CASSLRTSGGSYNEQFF.

This rearrangement joins TRBV6-1 to TRBJ2-2; 7 nucleotides align to TRBD2. CDR3 size: 15 residues. The V segment lost 7 bases and the J segment 1 base; nucleotides outside the gene matches: 6. Germline V CDR1 and CDR2: MNHNS, SASEGT. CDR3 sequence reads: CASKLASGNTGELFF. Written as DNA, the CDR3 is TGTGCCAGCAAGCTGGCTAGCGGGAACACCGGGGAGCTGTTTTTT.

The rearrangement joins TRBV11-2 to TRBJ2-2, with 8 positions matching TRBD1. Trimming took 6 bases from V and 6 from J; bases not matched to a gene: 9. The CDR3 spans 15 residues. Looked up from germline, CDR1 is SGHAT and CDR2 is FQNNGV. DNA for the CDR3: TGTGCCAGCAGTCCGCGGACAGGGAGCCCCGGGGAGCTGTTTTTT. It encodes CASSPRTGSPGELFF. Using reference TRBV11-2 and TRBJ2-2 for the parts outside the CDR3, the full variable domain is EAGVAQSPRYKIIEKRQSVAFWCNPISGHATLYWYQQILGQGPKLLIQFQNNGVVDDSQLPKDRFSAERLKGVDSTLKIQPAKLEDSAVYLCASSPRTGSPGELFFGEGSRLTVL.

The V gene is TRBV5-1, the J gene TRBJ1-4; a possible D gene is TRBD1 (5 bases). The CDR3 loop spans 14 amino acids. The V gene lost 5 bases and the J gene lost 9 bases, with 17 bases spanning the gap. The germline V gene has CDR1 SGHRS and CDR2 YFSETQ. CDR3 DNA sequence: TGCGCCAGCAGTATTGACCCCGGGGGGAAAAAACTGTTTTTT. It yields the protein CASSIDPGGKKLFF.